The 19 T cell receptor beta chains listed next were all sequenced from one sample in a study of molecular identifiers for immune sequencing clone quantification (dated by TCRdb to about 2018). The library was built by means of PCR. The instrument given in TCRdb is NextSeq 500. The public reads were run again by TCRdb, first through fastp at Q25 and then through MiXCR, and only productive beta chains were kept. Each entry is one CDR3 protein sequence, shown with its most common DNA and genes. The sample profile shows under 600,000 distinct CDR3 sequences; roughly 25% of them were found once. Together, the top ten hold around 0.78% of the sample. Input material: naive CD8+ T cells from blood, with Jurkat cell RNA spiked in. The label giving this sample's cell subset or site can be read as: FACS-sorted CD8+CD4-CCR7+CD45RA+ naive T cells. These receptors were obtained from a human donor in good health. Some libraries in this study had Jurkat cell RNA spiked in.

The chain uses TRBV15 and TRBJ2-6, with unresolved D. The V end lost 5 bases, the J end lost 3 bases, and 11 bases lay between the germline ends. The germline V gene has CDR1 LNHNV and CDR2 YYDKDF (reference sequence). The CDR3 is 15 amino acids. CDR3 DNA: TGTGCCACCAGCTCGATGGGCTTTGGGGCCAACGTCCTGACTTTC. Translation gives CATSSMGFGANVLTF.

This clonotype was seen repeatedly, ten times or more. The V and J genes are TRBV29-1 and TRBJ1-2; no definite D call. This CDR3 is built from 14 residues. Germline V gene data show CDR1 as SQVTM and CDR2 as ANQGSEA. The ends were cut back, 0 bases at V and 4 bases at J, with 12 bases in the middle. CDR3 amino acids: CSVEEDRAGYGYTF. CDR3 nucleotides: TGCAGCGTTGAAGAGGACCGGGCAGGCTATGGCTACACCTTC.

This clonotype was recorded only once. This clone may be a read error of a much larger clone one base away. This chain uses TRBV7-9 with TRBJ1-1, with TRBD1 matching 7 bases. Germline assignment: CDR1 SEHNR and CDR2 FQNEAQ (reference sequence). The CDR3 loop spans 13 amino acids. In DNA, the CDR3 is TGTGCCAGCAGCCGACAGGGATTAACTGAAGCTCTCTTT. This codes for CASSRQGLTEALF.

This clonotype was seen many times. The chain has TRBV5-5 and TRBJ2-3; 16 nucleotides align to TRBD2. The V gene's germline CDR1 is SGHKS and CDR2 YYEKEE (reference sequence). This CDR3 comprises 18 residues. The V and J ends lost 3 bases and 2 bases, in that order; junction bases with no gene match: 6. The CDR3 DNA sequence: TGTGCCAGCAGCTCGGGACTAGCGGGAGGGGTACCCACAGATACGCAGTATTTT. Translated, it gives CASSSGLAGGVPTDTQYF. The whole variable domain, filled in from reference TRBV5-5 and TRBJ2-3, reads DAGVTQSPTHLIKTRGQQVTLRCSPISGHKSVSWYQQVLGQGPQFIFQYYEKEERGRGNFPDRFSARQFPNYSSELNVNALLLGDSALYLCASSSGLAGGVPTDTQYFGPGTRLTVL.

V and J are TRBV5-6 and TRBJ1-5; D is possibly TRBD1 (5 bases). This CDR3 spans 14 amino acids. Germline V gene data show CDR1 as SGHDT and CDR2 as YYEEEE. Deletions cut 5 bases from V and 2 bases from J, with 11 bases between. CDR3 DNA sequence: TGTGCCAGCAGATTGTGGGGCGGCAATCAGCCCCAGCATTTT. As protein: CASRLWGGNQPQHF. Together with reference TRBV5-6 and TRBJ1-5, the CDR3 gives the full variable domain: DAGVTQSPTHLIKTRGQQVTLRCSPKSGHDTVSWYQQALGQGPQFIFQYYEEEERQRGNFPDRFSGHQFPNYSSELNVNALLLGDSALYLCASRLWGGNQPQHFGDGTRLSIL.

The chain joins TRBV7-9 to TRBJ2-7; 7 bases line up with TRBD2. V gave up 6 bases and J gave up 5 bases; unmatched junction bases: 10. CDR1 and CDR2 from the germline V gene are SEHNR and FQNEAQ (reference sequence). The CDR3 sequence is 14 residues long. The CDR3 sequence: CASRAGLAIHEQYF. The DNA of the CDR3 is TGTGCCAGCAGAGCGGGGCTAGCGATCCACGAGCAGTACTTC.

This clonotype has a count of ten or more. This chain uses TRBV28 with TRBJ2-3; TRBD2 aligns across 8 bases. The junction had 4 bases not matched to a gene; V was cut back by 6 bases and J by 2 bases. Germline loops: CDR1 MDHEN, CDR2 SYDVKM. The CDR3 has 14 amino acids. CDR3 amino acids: CASRSGRATDTQYF. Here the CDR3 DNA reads TGTGCCAGCAGGAGCGGGAGAGCCACAGATACGCAGTATTTT.

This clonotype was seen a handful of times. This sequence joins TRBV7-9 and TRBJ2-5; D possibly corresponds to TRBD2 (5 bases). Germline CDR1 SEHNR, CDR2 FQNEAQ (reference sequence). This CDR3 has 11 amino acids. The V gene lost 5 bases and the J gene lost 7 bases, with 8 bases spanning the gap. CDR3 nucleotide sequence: TGTGCCAGCAGCAAGGACTGGACCCAGTACTTC. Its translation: CASSKDWTQYF. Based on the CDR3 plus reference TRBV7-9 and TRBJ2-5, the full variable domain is DTGVSQNPRHKITKRGQNVTFRCDPISEHNRLYWYRQTLGQGPEFLTYFQNEAQLEKSRLLSDRFSAERPKGSFSTLEIQRTEQGDSAMYLCASSKDWTQYFGPGTRLLVL.

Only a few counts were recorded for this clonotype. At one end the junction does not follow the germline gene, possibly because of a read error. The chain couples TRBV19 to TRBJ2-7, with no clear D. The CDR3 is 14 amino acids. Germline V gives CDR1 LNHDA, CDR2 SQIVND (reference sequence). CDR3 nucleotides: TGTGCCAGTAGTATAAGTCAGGCGTCCTACGGGCAGTACTTC. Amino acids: CASSISQASYGQYF.

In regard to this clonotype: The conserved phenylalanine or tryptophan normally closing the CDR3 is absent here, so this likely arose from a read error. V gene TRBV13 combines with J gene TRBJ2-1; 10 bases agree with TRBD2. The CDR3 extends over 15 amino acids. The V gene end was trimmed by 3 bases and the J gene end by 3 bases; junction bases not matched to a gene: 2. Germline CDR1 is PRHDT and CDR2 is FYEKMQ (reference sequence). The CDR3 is CASSFERGGYNEQFL. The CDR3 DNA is TGTGCCAGCAGCTTCGAGCGGGGGGGCTACAATGAGCAGTTCCTC.

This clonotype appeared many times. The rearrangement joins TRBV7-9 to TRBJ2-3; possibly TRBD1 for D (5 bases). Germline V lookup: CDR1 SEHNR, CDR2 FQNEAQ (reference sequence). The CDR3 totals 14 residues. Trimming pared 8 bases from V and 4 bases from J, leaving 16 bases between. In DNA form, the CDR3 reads TGTGCCAGCTCCGAGGTGGGGCCGGCAGATACGCAGTATTTT. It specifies CASSEVGPADTQYF.

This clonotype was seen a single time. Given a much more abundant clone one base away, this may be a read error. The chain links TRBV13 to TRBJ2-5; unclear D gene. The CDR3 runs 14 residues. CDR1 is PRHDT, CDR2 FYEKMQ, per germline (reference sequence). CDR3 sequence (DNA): TGTGCCAGCAGTTCCCCAATGCGGCGAGAGACCCAGCACTTC. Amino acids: CASSSPMRRETQHF.

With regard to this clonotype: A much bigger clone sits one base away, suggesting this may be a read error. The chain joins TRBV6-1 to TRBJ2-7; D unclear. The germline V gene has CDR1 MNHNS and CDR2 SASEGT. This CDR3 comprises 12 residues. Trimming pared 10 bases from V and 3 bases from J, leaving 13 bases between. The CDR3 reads CATEVGVYEQYF. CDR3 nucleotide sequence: TGTGCCACGGAAGTGGGTGTCTACGAGCAGTACTTC.

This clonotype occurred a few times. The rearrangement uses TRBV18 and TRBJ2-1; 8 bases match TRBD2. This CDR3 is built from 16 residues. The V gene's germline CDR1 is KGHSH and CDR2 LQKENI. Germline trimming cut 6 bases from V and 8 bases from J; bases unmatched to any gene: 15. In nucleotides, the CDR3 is TGTGCCAGCTCCCGACCCGGGACTAGGAGTCACGATGAGCAGTTCTTC. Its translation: CASSRPGTRSHDEQFF.

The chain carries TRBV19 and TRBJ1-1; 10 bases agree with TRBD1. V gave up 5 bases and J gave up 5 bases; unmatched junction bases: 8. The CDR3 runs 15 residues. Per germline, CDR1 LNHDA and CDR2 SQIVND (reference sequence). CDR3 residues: CASSPEDRGYTEAFF. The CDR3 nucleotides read TGTGCCAGTAGTCCGGAGGACAGGGGGTATACTGAAGCTTTCTTT.

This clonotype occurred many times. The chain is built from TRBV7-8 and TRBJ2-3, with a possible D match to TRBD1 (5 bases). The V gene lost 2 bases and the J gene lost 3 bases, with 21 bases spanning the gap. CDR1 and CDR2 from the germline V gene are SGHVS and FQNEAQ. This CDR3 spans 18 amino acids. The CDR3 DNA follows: TGTGCCAGCAGCTTACCCGAACAGGACCTCTTCAGTACAGATACGCAGTATTTT. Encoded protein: CASSLPEQDLFSTDTQYF. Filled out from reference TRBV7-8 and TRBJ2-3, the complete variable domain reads GAGVSQSPRYKVAKRGQDVALRCDPISGHVSLFWYQQALGQGPEFLTYFQNEAQLDKSGLPSDRFFAERPEGSVSTLKIQRTQQEDSAVYLCASSLPEQDLFSTDTQYFGPGTRLTVL.

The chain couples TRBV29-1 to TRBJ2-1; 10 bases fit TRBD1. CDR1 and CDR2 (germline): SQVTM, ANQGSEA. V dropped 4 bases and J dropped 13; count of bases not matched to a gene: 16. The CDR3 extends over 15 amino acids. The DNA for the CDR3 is TGCAGCGTTGCCCAACCGGGACAGGGGACGGCCCCTCAGTTCTTC. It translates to CSVAQPGQGTAPQFF.

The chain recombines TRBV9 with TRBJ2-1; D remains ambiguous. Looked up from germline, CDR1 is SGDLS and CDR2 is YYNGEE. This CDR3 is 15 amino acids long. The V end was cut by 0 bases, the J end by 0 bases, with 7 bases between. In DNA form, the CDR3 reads TGTGCCAGCAGCGTAGGCTTAAGCTCCTACAATGAGCAGTTCTTC. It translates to CASSVGLSSYNEQFF.

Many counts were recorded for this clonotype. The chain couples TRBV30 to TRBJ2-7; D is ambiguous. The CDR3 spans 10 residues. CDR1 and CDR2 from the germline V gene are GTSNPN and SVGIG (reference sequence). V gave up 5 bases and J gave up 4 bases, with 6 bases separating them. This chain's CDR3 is CAWGTYEQYF. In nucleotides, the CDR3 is TGTGCCTGGGGTACGTACGAGCAGTACTTC.